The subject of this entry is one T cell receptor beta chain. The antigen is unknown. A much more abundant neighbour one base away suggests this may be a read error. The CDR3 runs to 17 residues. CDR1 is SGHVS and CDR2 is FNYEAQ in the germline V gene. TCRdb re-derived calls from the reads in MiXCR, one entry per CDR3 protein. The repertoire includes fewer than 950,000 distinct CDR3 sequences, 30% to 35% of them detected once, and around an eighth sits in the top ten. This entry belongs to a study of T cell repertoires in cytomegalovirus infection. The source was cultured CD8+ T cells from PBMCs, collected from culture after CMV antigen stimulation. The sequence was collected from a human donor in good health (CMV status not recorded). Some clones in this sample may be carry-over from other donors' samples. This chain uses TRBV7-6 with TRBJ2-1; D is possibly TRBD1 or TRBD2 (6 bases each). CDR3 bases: TGTGCCGGCAGCTTCGAACAGGGAGGTCTCTCCTACAATGAGCAGTTCTTC. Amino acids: CAGSFEQGGLSYNEQFF.